This T cell receptor (beta chain) was documented in a study of regulatory T cells in long-lasting Graves disease. There are a few counts of this clonotype. The junction and the germline gene differ at one end; a read error may be behind it. CDR3 length: 16 residues. The V gene's germline CDR1 is SEHNR and CDR2 FQNEAQ (reference sequence). Investigators prepared the TCR beta libraries by applying iRepertoire HTBI primers and Arm-PCR of CDR3 regions. TCRdb re-called the multiplex PCR reads with MiXCR, one entry per CDR3 protein. The data show approximately 350,000 distinct CDR3 sequences, with 12% seen just once and approximately 17% held by the top ten. Sample time point: newly diagnosed GD, antithyroid drugs for less than 3 months. The TCR library used RNA extracted from PBMCs. The sample was also linked to a second study, of T cells in Graves' hyperthyroidism and ophthalmopathy.

This sequence joins TRBV7-9 and TRBJ1-3, with D possibly matching TRBD1 (6 bases). The clonotype originates from a woman aged 18-29 years with Graves disease. The sample here was peripheral blood mononuclear cells (PBMCs), taken at new diagnosis, from a patient treated with antithyroid drugs. The CDR3 sequence is CVSSPPGGRSGNTIYF. CDR3 nucleotides: TGTGTCAGCAGCCCCCCCGGGGGCAGGTCTGGAAACACCATATATTTT.